This T cell receptor beta chain was retrieved from a study of spatial heterogeneity in lung cancer. Germline CDR1 and CDR2: MGHDK and SYGVNS. The CDR3 is 15 amino acids. Trimming at V came to 9 bases and at J to 5 bases, leaving 13 bases not matched to a gene. This clonotype was detected a few times. TCRdb recomputed calls from the 5' RACE reads with MiXCR, one row per CDR3 protein. The data contain about 75,000 distinct CDR3 sequences, 13% of them singletons. As for time point: sample taken at primary tumor resection. Without sorting, whole RNA was sequenced from tumor, nontumor lung or frozen PBMC. The receptor was derived from a male donor with early-stage non-small cell lung cancer. Sequenced material: PBMCs, taken at surgery. The V call is TRBV25-1, the J call TRBJ1-1; 9 bases match TRBD1. Here the CDR3 reads CASTLSWTGDTEAFF. The CDR3 DNA follows: TGTGCCAGTACCCTCAGCTGGACAGGGGATACTGAAGCTTTCTTT.